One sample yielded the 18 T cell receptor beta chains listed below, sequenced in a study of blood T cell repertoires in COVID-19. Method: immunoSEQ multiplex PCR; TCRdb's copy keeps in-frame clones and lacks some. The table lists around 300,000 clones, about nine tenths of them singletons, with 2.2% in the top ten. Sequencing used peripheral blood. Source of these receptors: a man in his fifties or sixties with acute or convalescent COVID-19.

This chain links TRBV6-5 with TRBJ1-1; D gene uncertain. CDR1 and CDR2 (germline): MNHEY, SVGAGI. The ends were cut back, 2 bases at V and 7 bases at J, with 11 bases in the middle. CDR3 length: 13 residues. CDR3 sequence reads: CASSYTRSVEAFF. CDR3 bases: TGTGCCAGCAGTTACACGAGGAGCGTTGAAGCTTTCTTT.

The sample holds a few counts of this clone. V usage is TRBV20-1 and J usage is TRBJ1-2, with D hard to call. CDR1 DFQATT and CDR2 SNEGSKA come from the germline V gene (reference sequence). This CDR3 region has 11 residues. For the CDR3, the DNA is TGCAGCGCCGACACGAACTATGGCTACACCTTC. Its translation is CSADTNYGYTF.

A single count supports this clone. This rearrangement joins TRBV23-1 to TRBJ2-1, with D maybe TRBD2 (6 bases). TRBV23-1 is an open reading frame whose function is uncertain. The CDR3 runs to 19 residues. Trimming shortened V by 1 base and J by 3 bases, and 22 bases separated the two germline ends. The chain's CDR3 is CASSQYDCGAVPIYNEQFF. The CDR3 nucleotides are TGCGCCAGCAGTCAATACGATTGCGGGGCGGTCCCGATCTACAATGAGCAGTTCTTC.

The CDR3 is CASSDNRGRTEKLFF. In DNA form, the CDR3 reads TGTGCCAGCAGTGACAACAGGGGTAGAACTGAAAAACTGTTTTTT. This rearrangement joins TRBV6-1 to TRBJ1-4; 7 positions match TRBD1. Germline V gene data show CDR1 as MNHNS and CDR2 as SASEGT. Unmatched junction bases numbered 8, after V lost 3 bases and J lost 7 bases. The CDR3 length is 15 residues.

The CDR3 region has the DNA TGTGCCAGCAGTTACGGACTAGCTAACTATGGCTACACCTTC. Translated: CASSYGLANYGYTF. This rearrangement joins TRBV6-6 to TRBJ1-2; D is undetermined. CDR3 length: 14 residues. Trimming pared 2 bases from V and 0 bases from J, leaving 7 bases between. Looked up from germline, CDR1 is MNHNY and CDR2 is SVGAGI (reference sequence).

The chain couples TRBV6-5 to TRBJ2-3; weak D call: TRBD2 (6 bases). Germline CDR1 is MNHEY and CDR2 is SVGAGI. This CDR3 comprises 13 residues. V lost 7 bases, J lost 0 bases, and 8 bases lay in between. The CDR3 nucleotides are TGTGCCAGCAAGGAGGGGAGCACAGATACGCAGTATTTT. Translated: CASKEGSTDTQYF.

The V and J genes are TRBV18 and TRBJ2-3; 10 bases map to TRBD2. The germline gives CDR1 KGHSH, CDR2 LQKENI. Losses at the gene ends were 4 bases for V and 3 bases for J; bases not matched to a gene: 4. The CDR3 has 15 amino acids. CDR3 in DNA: TGTGCCAGCTCACGGGAAGCGGGGGGGACAGATACGCAGTATTTT. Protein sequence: CASSREAGGTDTQYF.

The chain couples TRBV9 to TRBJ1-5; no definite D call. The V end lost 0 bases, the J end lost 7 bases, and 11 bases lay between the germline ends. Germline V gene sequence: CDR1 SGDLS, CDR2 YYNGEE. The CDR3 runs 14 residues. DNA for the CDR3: TGTGCCAGCAGCGTAGGTGGAGGGTTACAGCCCCAGCATTTT. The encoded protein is CASSVGGGLQPQHF.

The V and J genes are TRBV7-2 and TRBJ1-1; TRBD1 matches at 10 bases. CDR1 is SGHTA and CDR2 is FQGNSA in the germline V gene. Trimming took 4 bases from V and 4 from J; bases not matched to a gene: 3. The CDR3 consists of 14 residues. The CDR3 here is CASSYDRGLTEAFF. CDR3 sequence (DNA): TGTGCCAGCAGCTACGACAGGGGGCTCACTGAAGCTTTCTTT.

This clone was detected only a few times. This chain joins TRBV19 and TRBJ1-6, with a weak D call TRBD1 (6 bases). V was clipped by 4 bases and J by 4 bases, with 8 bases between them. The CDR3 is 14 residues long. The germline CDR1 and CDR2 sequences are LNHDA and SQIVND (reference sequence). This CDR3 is CASSTQGYNSPLHF. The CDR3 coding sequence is TGTGCCAGTAGTACACAGGGTTATAATTCACCCCTCCACTTT.

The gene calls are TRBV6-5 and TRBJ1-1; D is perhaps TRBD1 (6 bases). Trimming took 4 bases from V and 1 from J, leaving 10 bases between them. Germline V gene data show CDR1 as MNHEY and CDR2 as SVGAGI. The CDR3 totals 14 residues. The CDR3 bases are TGTGCCAGCAGTTCTAGGGGGAGGAACACTGAAGCTTTCTTT. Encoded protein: CASSSRGRNTEAFF.

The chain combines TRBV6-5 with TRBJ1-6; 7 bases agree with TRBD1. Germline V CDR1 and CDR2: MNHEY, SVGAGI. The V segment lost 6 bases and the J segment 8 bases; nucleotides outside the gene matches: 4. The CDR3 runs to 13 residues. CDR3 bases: TGTGCCAGCAGCCAGGGGGTCGATTCACCCCTCCACTTT. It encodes CASSQGVDSPLHF.

CDR3: CASREQGPNTGELFF. CDR3 bases: TGTGCCAGCAGGGAACAGGGTCCGAACACCGGGGAGCTGTTTTTT. The chain links TRBV5-6 to TRBJ2-2; a weak D match, TRBD1 (6 bases). V shed 5 bases and J shed 0 bases, with 11 bases lying between them. The CDR3 has 15 amino acids. In germline, CDR1 is SGHDT, CDR2 YYEEEE. The complete variable domain, with remaining parts taken from reference TRBV5-6 and TRBJ2-2, reads DAGVTQSPTHLIKTRGQQVTLRCSPKSGHDTVSWYQQALGQGPQFIFQYYEEEERQRGNFPDRFSGHQFPNYSSELNVNALLLGDSALYLCASREQGPNTGELFFGEGSRLTVL.

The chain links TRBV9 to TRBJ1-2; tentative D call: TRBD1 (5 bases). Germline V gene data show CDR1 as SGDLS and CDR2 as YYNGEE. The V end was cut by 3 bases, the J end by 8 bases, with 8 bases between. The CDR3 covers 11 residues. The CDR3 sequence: CASSAYRGYTF. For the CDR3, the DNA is TGTGCCAGCAGCGCGTACAGGGGCTACACCTTC.

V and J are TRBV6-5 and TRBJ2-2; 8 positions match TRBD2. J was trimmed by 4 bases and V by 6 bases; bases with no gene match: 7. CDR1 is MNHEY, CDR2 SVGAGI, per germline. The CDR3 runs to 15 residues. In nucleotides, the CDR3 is TGTGCCAGCAGCCCACCGGGACTAGGCACCGGGGAGCTGTTTTTT. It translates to CASSPPGLGTGELFF.

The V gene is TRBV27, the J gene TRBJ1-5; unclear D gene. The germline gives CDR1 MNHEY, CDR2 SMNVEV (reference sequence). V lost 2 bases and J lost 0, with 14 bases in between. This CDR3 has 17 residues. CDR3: CASSLEGPVASNQPQHF. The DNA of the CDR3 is TGTGCCAGCAGTTTAGAGGGCCCGGTTGCTAGCAATCAGCCCCAGCATTTT.

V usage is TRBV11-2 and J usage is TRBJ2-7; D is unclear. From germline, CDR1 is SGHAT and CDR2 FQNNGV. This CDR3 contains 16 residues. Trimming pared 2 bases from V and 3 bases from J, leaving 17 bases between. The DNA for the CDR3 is TGTGCCAGCAGCTTATCAGTTAAGTTTGCTGACTACGAGCAGTACTTC. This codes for CASSLSVKFADYEQYF. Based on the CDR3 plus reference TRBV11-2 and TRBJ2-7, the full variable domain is EAGVAQSPRYKIIEKRQSVAFWCNPISGHATLYWYQQILGQGPKLLIQFQNNGVVDDSQLPKDRFSAERLKGVDSTLKIQPAKLEDSAVYLCASSLSVKFADYEQYFGPGTRLTVT.

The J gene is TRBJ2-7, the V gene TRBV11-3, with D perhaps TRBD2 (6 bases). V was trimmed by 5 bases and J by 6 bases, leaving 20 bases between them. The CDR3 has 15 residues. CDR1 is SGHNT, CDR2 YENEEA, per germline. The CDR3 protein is CASSPTRGSPREQYF. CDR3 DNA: TGTGCCAGCAGCCCCACCCGGGGGAGTCCTCGCGAGCAGTACTTC.